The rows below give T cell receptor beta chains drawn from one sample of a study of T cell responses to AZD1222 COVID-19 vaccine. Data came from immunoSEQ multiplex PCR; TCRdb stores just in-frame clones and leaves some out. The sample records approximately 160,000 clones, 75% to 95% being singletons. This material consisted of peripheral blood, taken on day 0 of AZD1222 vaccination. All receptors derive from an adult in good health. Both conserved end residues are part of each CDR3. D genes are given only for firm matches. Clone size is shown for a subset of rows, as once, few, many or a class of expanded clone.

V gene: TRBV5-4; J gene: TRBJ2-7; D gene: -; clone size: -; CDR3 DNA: TGTGCCAGCAGCTTGAATACACAGGCCGGCGAGCAGTACTTC; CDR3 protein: CASSLNTQAGEQYF
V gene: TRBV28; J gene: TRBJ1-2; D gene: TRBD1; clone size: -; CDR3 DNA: TGTGCCAGCAGTTTATACGTTAAATCAGGGACAGGCTATGGCTACACCTTC; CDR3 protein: CASSLYVKSGTGYGYTF
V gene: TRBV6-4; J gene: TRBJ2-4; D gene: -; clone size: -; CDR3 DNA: TGTGCCAGCAGTGACACGGCCGGCCATGGCATTCAGTACTTC; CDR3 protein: CASSDTAGHGIQYF
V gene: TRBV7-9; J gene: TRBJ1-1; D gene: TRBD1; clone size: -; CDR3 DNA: TGTGCCAGCAGCTTTATGACAGGGCGCACTGAAGCTTTCTTT; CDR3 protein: CASSFMTGRTEAFF
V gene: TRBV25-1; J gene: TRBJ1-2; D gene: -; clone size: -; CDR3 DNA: TGTGCCAGCAGCGAAAGGGGTCCCGGTCGTTCTATTCCCTATGGCTACACCTTC; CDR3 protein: CASSERGPGRSIPYGYTF
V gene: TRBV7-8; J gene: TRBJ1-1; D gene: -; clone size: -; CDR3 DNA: TGTGCCAGCAGCACCAGGGTTTCTACTGAAGCTTTCTTT; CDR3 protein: CASSTRVSTEAFF
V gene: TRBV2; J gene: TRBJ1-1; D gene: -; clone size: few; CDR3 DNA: TGTGCCAGCACTGGACAGAGGAACACTGAAGCTTTCTTT; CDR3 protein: CASTGQRNTEAFF
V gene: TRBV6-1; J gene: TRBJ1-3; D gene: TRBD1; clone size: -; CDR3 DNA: TGTGCCAGCAGTGAAGCGGGGACAGGGTGGAACACCATATATTTT; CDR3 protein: CASSEAGTGWNTIYF
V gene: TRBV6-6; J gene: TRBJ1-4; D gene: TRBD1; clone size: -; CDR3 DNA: TGTGCCAGCAGGAAAGATGGACAGGGGGGTAATGAAAAACTGTTTTTT; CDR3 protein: CASRKDGQGGNEKLFF
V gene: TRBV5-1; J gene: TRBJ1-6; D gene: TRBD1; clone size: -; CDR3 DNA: TGCGCCAGCAGGGTGACAGGGGATAATTCACCCCTCCACTTT; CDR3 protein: CASRVTGDNSPLHF
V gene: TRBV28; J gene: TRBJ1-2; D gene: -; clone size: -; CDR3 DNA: TGTGCCACGCGCCCCAACTATGGCTACACCTTC; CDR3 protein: CATRPNYGYTF
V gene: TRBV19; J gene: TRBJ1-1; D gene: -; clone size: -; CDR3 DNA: TGTGCCAGTAGTCAATCGAATAATCCAAGGGCTTTCTTT; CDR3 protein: CASSQSNNPRAFF
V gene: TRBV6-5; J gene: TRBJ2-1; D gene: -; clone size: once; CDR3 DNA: TGTGCAGGTGGGCTATACAATGAGCAGTTCTTC; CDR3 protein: CAGGLYNEQFF
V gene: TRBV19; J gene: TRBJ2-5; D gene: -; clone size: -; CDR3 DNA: TGTGCCAGTAGTCCGGCCCGTCGACAGTCGAGCCAAGAGACCCAGTACTTC; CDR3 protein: CASSPARRQSSQETQYF
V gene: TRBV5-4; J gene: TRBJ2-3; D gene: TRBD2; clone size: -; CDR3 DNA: TGTGCCAGCAGCTTGGTACTAGCGGGGGGGATAGATACGCAGTATTTT; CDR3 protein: CASSLVLAGGIDTQYF
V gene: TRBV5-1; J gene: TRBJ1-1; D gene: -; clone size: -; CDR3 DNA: TGCGCCAGCAGCTTCGGGGGTTTCACTGAAGCTTTCTTT; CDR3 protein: CASSFGGFTEAFF
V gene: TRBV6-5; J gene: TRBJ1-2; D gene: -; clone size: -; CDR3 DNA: TGTGCCAGCAGTTTGGAACAGTCGGGCTACACCTTC; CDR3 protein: CASSLEQSGYTF
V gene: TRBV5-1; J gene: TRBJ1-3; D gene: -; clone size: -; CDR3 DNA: TGCGCCAGCAGCTTGGAGGGCTCTGGAAACACCATATATTTT; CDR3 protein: CASSLEGSGNTIYF
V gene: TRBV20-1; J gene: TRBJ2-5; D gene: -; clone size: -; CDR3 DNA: TGCAGCGTCCCCCAAGAGACCCAGTACTTC; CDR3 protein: CSVPQETQYF
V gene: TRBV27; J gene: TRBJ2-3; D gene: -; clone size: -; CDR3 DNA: TGTGCCAGCAGTTCGCACTCGTCGGGGACAGATACGCAGTATTTT; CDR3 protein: CASSSHSSGTDTQYF
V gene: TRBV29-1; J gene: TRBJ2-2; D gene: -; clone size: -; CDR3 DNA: TGCAGCGTCGTTGGACAGATGAACACCGGGGAGCTGTTTTTT; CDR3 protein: CSVVGQMNTGELFF
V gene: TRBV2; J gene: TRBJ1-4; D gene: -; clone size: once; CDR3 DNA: TGTGCCAGCCATGGGGGGGGAACTAATGAAAAACTGTTTTTT; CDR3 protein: CASHGGGTNEKLFF
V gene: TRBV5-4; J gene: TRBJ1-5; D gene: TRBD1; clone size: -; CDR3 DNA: TGTGCCAGCAGCCGTTGGCCGGGACAGAGTATTCAGCCCCAGCATTTT; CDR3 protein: CASSRWPGQSIQPQHF
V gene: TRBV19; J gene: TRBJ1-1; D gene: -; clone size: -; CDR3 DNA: TGTGCCAGTGGGGAATTGAACACTGAAGCTTTCTTT; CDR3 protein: CASGELNTEAFF
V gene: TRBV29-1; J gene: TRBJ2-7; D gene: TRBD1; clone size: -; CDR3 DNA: TGCAGCGTTGCCGGGACAGGCTACTCCTACGAGCAGTACTTC; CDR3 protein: CSVAGTGYSYEQYF
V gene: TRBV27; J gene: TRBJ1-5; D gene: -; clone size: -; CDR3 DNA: TGTGCCAGCAGTTTCGGCGGGGCGCAGCCCCAGCATTTT; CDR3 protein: CASSFGGAQPQHF
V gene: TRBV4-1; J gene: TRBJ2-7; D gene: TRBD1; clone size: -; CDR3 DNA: TGCGCCAGCAGACCCACCCTTCCCGGGACAGGGAGCTACGAGCAGTACTTC; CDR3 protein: CASRPTLPGTGSYEQYF
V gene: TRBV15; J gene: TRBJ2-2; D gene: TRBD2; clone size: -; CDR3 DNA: TGTGCCACCAGCGCTCGGACTAGCGGGGGGGCCGGGGAGCTGTTTTTT; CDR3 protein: CATSARTSGGAGELFF
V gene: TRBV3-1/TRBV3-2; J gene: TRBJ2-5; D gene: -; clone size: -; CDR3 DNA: TGTGCCAGCAGCCCGCTGACAGAGACCCAGTACTTC; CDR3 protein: CASSPLTETQYF
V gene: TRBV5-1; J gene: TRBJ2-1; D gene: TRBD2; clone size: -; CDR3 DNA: TGCGCCAGCAGCTTGTCAGGACTAGCGGGGGGCGTCCGGAAGCAGTTCTTC; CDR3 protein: CASSLSGLAGGVRKQFF
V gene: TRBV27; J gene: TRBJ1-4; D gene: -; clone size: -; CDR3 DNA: TGTGCCAGCGGAACATTCCAAGGGGAAAAACTGTTTTTT; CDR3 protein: CASGTFQGEKLFF
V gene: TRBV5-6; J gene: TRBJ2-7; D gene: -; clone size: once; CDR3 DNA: TGTGCCAGCGGGCGATCCATAAGCTCCTACGAGCAGTACTTC; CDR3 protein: CASGRSISSYEQYF
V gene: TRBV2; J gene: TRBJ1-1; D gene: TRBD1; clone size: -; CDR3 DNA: TGTGCCAGCGGGACAGGAACAGCGCGGCTTTACGCTGAAGCTTTCTTT; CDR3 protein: CASGTGTARLYAEAFF
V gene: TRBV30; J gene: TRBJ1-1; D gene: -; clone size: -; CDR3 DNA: TGTGCCTGGAGTGTACTTGACAGGTGGGGCACTGAAGCTTTCTTT; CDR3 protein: CAWSVLDRWGTEAFF
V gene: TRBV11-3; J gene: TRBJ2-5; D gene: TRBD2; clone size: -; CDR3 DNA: TGTGCCAGCAGCCGAATGACTAGCCGGGAGACCCAGTACTTC; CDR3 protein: CASSRMTSRETQYF
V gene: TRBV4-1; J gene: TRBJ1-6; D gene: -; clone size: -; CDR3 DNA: TGCGCCAGCAGCCTCTCACCGACAGGCAGAAATTCACCCCTCCACTTT; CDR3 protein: CASSLSPTGRNSPLHF
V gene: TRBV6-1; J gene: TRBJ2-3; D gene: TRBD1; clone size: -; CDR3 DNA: TGTGCCAGCAGTGAGGCTCCGGGACAGGGATCAGATACGCAGTATTTT; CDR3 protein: CASSEAPGQGSDTQYF
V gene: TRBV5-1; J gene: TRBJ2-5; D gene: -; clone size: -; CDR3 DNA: TGCGCCAGCAGCTTATTGGGGGGGCGAGGGGAGACCCAGTACTTC; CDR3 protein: CASSLLGGRGETQYF
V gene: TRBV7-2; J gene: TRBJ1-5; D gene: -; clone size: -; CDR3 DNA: TGTGCCAGCAGCCCACAGGGCCAGCCCCAGCATTTT; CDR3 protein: CASSPQGQPQHF
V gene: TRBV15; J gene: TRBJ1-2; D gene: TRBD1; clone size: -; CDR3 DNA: TGTGCCACCAGCAGAGGTAAAGCCCGTAGGGGACAGGGCTATGGCTACACCTTC; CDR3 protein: CATSRGKARRGQGYGYTF
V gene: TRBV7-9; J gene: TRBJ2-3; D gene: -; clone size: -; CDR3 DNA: TGTGCCAGCAGCTGGACACCAGATACGCAGTATTTT; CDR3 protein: CASSWTPDTQYF
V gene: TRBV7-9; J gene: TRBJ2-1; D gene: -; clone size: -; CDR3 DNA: TGTGCCAGCAGCCCACAAGGGCGCCTAGCGTCGAGGAATGAGCAGTTCTTC; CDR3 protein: CASSPQGRLASRNEQFF
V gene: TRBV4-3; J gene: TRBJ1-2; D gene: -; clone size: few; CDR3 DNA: TGCGCCAGCAGCCAAATAGGGCAGGGGCCTGGCTACACCTTC; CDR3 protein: CASSQIGQGPGYTF
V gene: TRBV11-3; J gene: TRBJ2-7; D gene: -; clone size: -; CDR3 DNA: TGTGCCAGCAGCTTAGGGAGGCAGGGCGAGAACGAGCAGTACTTC; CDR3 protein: CASSLGRQGENEQYF
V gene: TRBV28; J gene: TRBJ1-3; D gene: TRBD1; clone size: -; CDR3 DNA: TGTGCCAGCAGTTTAATATCACAGGGGGCGAGGGGAAACACCATATATTTT; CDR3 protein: CASSLISQGARGNTIYF
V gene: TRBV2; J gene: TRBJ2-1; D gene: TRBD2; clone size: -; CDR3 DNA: TGTGCCAGCAGGACTAGCGGGTCGTCCTACAATGAGCAGTTCTTC; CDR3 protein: CASRTSGSSYNEQFF
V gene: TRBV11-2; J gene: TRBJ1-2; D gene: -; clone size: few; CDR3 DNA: TGTGCCAGCAGCTTGAGACGGTTGGGGATAGAAGGCTACACCTTC; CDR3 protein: CASSLRRLGIEGYTF
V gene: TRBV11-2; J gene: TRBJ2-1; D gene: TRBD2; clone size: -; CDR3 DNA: TGTGCCAGCAGCCCAGGGACTAGCGGGGGGCAAAATGAGCAGTTCTTC; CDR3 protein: CASSPGTSGGQNEQFF